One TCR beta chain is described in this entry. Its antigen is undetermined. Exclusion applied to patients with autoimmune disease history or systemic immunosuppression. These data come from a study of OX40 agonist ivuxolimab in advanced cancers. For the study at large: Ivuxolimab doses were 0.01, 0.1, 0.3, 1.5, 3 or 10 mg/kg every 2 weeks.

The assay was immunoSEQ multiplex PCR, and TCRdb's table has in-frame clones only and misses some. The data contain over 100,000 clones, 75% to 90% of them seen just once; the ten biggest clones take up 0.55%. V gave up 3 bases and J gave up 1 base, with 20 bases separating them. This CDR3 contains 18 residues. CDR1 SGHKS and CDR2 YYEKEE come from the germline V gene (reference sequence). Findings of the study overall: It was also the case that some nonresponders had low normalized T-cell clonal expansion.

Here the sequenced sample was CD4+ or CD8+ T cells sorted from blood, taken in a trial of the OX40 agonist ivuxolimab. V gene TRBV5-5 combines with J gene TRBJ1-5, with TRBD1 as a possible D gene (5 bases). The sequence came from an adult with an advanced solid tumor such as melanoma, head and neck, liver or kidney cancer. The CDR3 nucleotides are TGTGCCAGCAGCTCGGATCGTGGGACCACGGGGAGCAATCAGCCCCAGCATTTT. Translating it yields CASSSDRGTTGSNQPQHF.